The 27 T cell receptor beta chains listed next were all sequenced from one sample in a study of blood T cell repertoires in COVID-19. Assay: immunoSEQ multiplex PCR; the TCRdb copy retains only in-frame clones and omits some. This sample has over 50,000 clones; more than 80% occur once, and the top ten carry around 2.7%. The sequenced sample consisted of peripheral blood. The receptors come from a man at least 80 years old with acute or convalescent COVID-19.

The V gene is TRBV7-9, the J gene TRBJ2-3, with D possibly matching TRBD1 (5 bases). Trimming removed 3 bases from V and 3 bases from J, with 10 bases in between. Germline V gene sequence: CDR1 SEHNR, CDR2 FQNEAQ (reference sequence). There are 14 residues in the CDR3. The CDR3 DNA sequence: TGTGCCAGCAGCTTGGTGGACAAGACAGATACGCAGTATTTT. This gives the protein CASSLVDKTDTQYF.

The chain combines TRBV6-1 with TRBJ2-3; the match to TRBD1 covers 8 bases. The germline gives CDR1 MNHNS, CDR2 SASEGT. With 0 bases clipped from V and 3 bases from J, the junction kept 2 bases outside the gene matches. This CDR3 spans 15 amino acids. The CDR3 region is CASSEAQGATDTQYF. CDR3 sequence (DNA): TGTGCCAGCAGTGAAGCGCAGGGGGCAACAGATACGCAGTATTTT.

The rearrangement joins TRBV11-2 to TRBJ2-1; 9 bases line up with TRBD1. There are 16 residues in the CDR3. Germline loops: CDR1 SGHAT, CDR2 FQNNGV. Losses at the gene ends were 4 bases for V and 7 bases for J; bases not matched to a gene: 11. The CDR3 DNA is TGTGCCAGCAGCTCCCCCCCGACAGGGGGTCGAAATGAGCAGTTCTTC. Its translation is CASSSPPTGGRNEQFF.

This clone was detected only once. The chain is built from TRBV19 and TRBJ2-1; TRBD2 matches 7 bases. V trimming: 5 bases; J trimming: 15 bases; junction bases outside the gene matches: 7. CDR1 and CDR2 from the germline V gene are LNHDA and SQIVND (reference sequence). The length of the CDR3 is 11 residues. In DNA form, the CDR3 reads TGTGCCAGTAGTCAAGCGGGGCCCCGGTTCTTC. Protein sequence: CASSQAGPRFF.

V usage is TRBV6-6 and J usage is TRBJ1-1; 8 bases are a match to TRBD1. Germline trimming cut 6 bases from V and 1 base from J; bases unmatched to any gene: 4. This CDR3 has 14 residues. From germline, CDR1 is MNHNY and CDR2 SVGAGI (reference sequence). CDR3 DNA: TGTGCCAGCAGCATGGACAGGGCGAACACTGAAGCTTTCTTT. This sequence encodes CASSMDRANTEAFF.

V is TRBV6-5 and J is TRBJ2-1; weak D call: TRBD1 (7 bases). CDR3 length equals 15 residues. V lost 6 bases and J lost 0, with 12 bases in between. From germline, CDR1 is MNHEY and CDR2 SVGAGI. CDR3 in amino acids: CASSRGTVSYNEQFF. The CDR3 DNA sequence: TGTGCCAGCAGCCGCGGGACAGTCTCCTACAATGAGCAGTTCTTC.

This clone has only a few counts. The V and J genes are TRBV19 and TRBJ2-1, with 7 bases lining up with TRBD1. The CDR3 runs 16 residues. The J segment lost 4 bases and the V segment lost 5 bases, leaving 11 bases of the junction unmatched. Germline V gives CDR1 LNHDA, CDR2 SQIVND (reference sequence). This chain's CDR3 is CASSLHTGAVYNEQFF. The CDR3 DNA sequence: TGTGCCAGTAGTCTCCACACAGGGGCGGTGTACAATGAGCAGTTCTTC.

The chain combines TRBV5-1 with TRBJ1-2; 7 nucleotides line up with TRBD1. V shed 4 bases and J 0 bases; nucleotides not matched to a gene: 6. The CDR3 is 15 amino acids. Germline CDR1 SGHRS, CDR2 YFSETQ. The CDR3 coding sequence is TGCGCCAGCAGCCCTACAGGGGCCTCTAACTATGGCTACACCTTC. Its translation is CASSPTGASNYGYTF.

The chain combines TRBV30 with TRBJ1-2; D is undetermined. CDR3 length: 11 residues. Trimming cost V 3 bases and J 4 bases, with 6 bases left between them. In germline, CDR1 is GTSNPN, CDR2 SVGIG (reference sequence). CDR3 sequence reads: CAWRVSYGYTF. The CDR3 coding sequence is TGTGCCTGGAGGGTTAGCTATGGCTACACCTTC.

This clone was observed a handful of times. The V call is TRBV9, the J call TRBJ2-7, with D tentatively TRBD2 (6 bases). Germline CDR1 reads SGDLS; CDR2 reads YYNGEE. V was clipped by 3 bases and J by 1 base, with 14 bases between them. This CDR3 has 15 amino acids. The CDR3 nucleotides read TGTGCCAGCAGCGCGCACCCCGGGGGATCCTACGAGCAGTACTTC. Translation gives CASSAHPGGSYEQYF.

V is TRBV5-1 and J is TRBJ2-3; 7 bases are a match to TRBD2. This CDR3 region has 16 residues. The germline gives CDR1 SGHRS, CDR2 YFSETQ. V lost 3 bases, J lost 0 bases, and 7 bases stayed unmatched. CDR3 bases: TGCGCCAGCAGCTCGGCTGGTAGCGGGAGCACAGATACGCAGTATTTT. It codes for CASSSAGSGSTDTQYF.

There are a few counts of this clone. The rearrangement links TRBV5-8 to TRBJ1-2, with D tentatively TRBD1 (5 bases). Germline CDR1 is SGHTS and CDR2 is YDEGEE. The CDR3 runs to 15 residues. Trimming took 6 bases from V and 5 from J, leaving 20 bases between them. CDR3 sequence reads: CASTWEGSVVYGYTF. In DNA, the CDR3 is TGTGCCAGCACCTGGGAGGGGTCGGTCGTTTATGGCTACACCTTC.

The genes are TRBV6-2 or TRBV6-3 and TRBJ2-7, with D possibly being TRBD2 (5 bases). V was cut by 5 bases and J by 2 bases, with 16 bases left in between. Germline CDR1 reads MNHEY; CDR2 reads SVGEGT. The CDR3 has 15 amino acids. CDR3 region: CASSDLRRVPYEQYF. CDR3 DNA sequence: TGTGCCAGCAGTGATCTCCGGCGGGTCCCCTACGAGCAGTACTTC.

The chain joins TRBV2 to TRBJ1-6, with a weak D call TRBD1 (5 bases). The germline CDR1 and CDR2 sequences are SNHLY and FYNNEI. This CDR3 comprises 15 residues. V shed 4 bases and J shed 8 bases, with 15 bases lying between them. DNA for the CDR3: TGTGCCAGCAGTGGGGGGGGTCTTCGGGATTCACCCCTCCACTTT. Its translation is CASSGGGLRDSPLHF.

CDR3 bases: TGTGCCAGCAGCTCTAAATCCGGGACTCAAGAAGCTTTCTTT. It encodes CASSSKSGTQEAFF. This chain links TRBV5-4 with TRBJ1-1; D may be TRBD1 (5 bases). The CDR3 totals 14 residues. The V gene's germline CDR1 is SGHNT and CDR2 YYREEE (reference sequence). V was shortened by 3 bases and J by 8 bases, with 17 bases between the two germline ends.

This clone appeared many times. The chain joins TRBV14 to TRBJ2-2; 8 nucleotides line up with TRBD1. Germline lookup yields CDR1 SGHDN and CDR2 FVKESK. The CDR3 has 16 amino acids. Losses at the gene ends were 3 bases for V and 1 base for J; bases not matched to a gene: 4. The CDR3 bases are TGTGCCAGCAGCCAGCGGACAGGGATGAACACCGGGGAGCTGTTTTTT. It specifies CASSQRTGMNTGELFF.

The V gene is TRBV7-9, the J gene TRBJ2-1; 8 bases match TRBD1. The ends lost 2 bases at V and 1 base at J; junction bases unmatched: 4. Germline-derived CDR1 and CDR2 are SEHNR and FQNEAQ (reference sequence). The CDR3 sequence is 16 residues long. CDR3 sequence (DNA): TGTGCCAGCAGCTTAAAACAGGGGGATTCCTACAATGAGCAGTTCTTC. Translating gives CASSLKQGDSYNEQFF.

The chain joins TRBV18 to TRBJ1-1, with 7 bases identical to TRBD1. V was pared by 3 bases and J by 0 bases, with 7 bases of the junction left unmatched. Germline CDR1 is KGHSH and CDR2 is LQKENI. The CDR3 contains 16 residues. Written as DNA, the CDR3 is TGTGCCAGCTCACCTGTGGAGGGACAGATGAACACTGAAGCTTTCTTT. Its translation: CASSPVEGQMNTEAFF.

V is TRBV7-9 and J is TRBJ1-1, with 12 bases that match TRBD1. CDR1 and CDR2 (germline): SEHNR, FQNEAQ (reference sequence). The trim removed 5 bases at V and 10 bases at J, leaving 5 bases unmatched. This CDR3 has 13 residues. CDR3 sequence reads: CASSRGQGAAAFF. For the CDR3, the DNA is TGTGCCAGCAGCCGGGGACAGGGGGCTGCAGCTTTCTTT.

This clone was counted a few times. This CDR3 is CASSRGQRGNTIYF. Written as DNA, the CDR3 is TGTGCCAGCAGCCGCGGGCAAAGGGGGAACACCATATATTTT. V is TRBV7-2 and J is TRBJ1-3, with a weak D call TRBD1 (6 bases). The CDR3 is 14 amino acids. Germline V gives CDR1 SGHTA, CDR2 FQGNSA. V was pared by 5 bases and J by 7 bases, with 15 bases between.

This clone was seen a single time. CDR3 in amino acids: CASSEQEGYGYTF. CDR3 bases: TGTGCCAGCAGTGAACAGGAAGGCTATGGCTACACCTTC. The chain combines TRBV2 with TRBJ1-2; D is undetermined. Trimming stripped 2 bases from V and 4 bases from J, with 8 bases between. This CDR3 contains 13 residues. CDR1 is SNHLY and CDR2 is FYNNEI in the germline V gene.

The chain links TRBV6-6 to TRBJ1-5; maybe TRBD1 (5 bases). Germline V gene data show CDR1 as MNHNY and CDR2 as SVGAGI (reference sequence). Trimming shortened V by 5 bases and J by 4 bases, and 12 bases separated the two germline ends. There are 14 residues in the CDR3. CDR3 amino acids: CASSLTRENQPQHF. The CDR3 DNA follows: TGTGCCAGCAGTCTGACCAGGGAAAATCAGCCCCAGCATTTT.

The chain recombines TRBV19 with TRBJ2-3; 8 bases match TRBD1. V shed 1 base, J shed 5 bases, and the junction held 5 bases outside the gene matches. The length of the CDR3 is 15 residues. Per germline, CDR1 LNHDA and CDR2 SQIVND (reference sequence). The chain's CDR3 is CASSIVGQGGDTQYF. Written as DNA, the CDR3 is TGTGCCAGTAGTATAGTTGGACAGGGTGGAGATACGCAGTATTTT.

This clone was detected only a few times. The chain recombines TRBV29-1 with TRBJ1-1; D might be TRBD1 (5 bases). Germline V gene sequence: CDR1 SQVTM, CDR2 ANQGSEA. The CDR3 is made up of 13 amino acids. V gave up 4 bases and J gave up 4 bases, with 13 bases separating them. CDR3 sequence: CSVGQGGGTEAFF. In DNA, the CDR3 is TGCAGCGTTGGTCAGGGAGGCGGCACTGAAGCTTTCTTT.

The rearrangement links TRBV15 to TRBJ2-7, with 7 positions matching TRBD1. From germline, CDR1 is LNHNV and CDR2 YYDKDF (reference sequence). There are 16 residues in the CDR3. V shed 0 bases, J shed 3 bases, and the junction held 8 bases outside the gene matches. The DNA for the CDR3 is TGTGCCACCAGCAGAGATAATGTGGACAGGTTCTACGAGCAGTACTTC. Translated, it gives CATSRDNVDRFYEQYF.

The chain links TRBV5-1 to TRBJ1-1; no reliable D call. Germline CDR1 SGHRS, CDR2 YFSETQ. The CDR3 is 13 residues long. Trimming pared 4 bases from V and 9 bases from J, leaving 16 bases between. For the CDR3, the DNA is TGCGCCAGCAGCCGACCTGAGGCTATCCAAGCTTTCTTT. Translating gives CASSRPEAIQAFF. Based on the CDR3 plus reference TRBV5-1 and TRBJ1-1, the full variable domain is KAGVTQTPRYLIKTRGQQVTLSCSPISGHRSVSWYQQTPGQGLQFLFEYFSETQRNKGNFPGRFSGRQFSNSRSEMNVSTLELGDSALYLCASSRPEAIQAFFGQGTRLTVV.

V and J are TRBV4-2 and TRBJ2-2, with TRBD1 as a possible D gene (6 bases). The CDR3 runs to 15 residues. With 10 bases removed from V and 4 bases from J, the gap between germline ends came to 19 bases. Germline loops: CDR1 LGHNA, CDR2 YNFKEQ. The DNA for the CDR3 is TGTGCCACCTCTGTCGATGGGGGCGGCACCGGGGAGCTGTTTTTT. This sequence encodes CATSVDGGGTGELFF.